These 3 T cell receptor beta chains were all obtained from the same sample, sequenced in a study of cytomegalovirus exposure and HLA in healthy donors. PCR primers comprised 60 Vbeta and 13 Jbeta primers. Libraries were prepared by immunoSEQ multiplex PCR; TCRdb keeps only in-frame clonotypes and omits some of them. This repertoire shows under 150,000 clones, 70% to 90% found once; its top ten account for 5.5% to 7%. The sequencing sample was made of PBMCs. These TCRs come from a woman aged 40 to 50 in good health and CMV-seropositive.

The genes are TRBV7-9 and TRBJ1-1, with D tentatively TRBD1 (5 bases). This CDR3 has 16 residues. The V and J ends lost 4 bases and 4 bases respectively, with 19 bases between them. The germline V gene encodes CDR1 SEHNR and CDR2 FQNEAQ (reference sequence). In DNA, the CDR3 is TGTGCCAGCAGCTCCCCCCGGGGGGAGGGAAGCACTGAAGCTTTCTTT. The encoded protein is CASSSPRGEGSTEAFF.

V gene TRBV7-9 combines with J gene TRBJ2-7; D is unclear. Germline V lookup: CDR1 SEHNR, CDR2 FQNEAQ (reference sequence). The CDR3 runs to 13 residues. V was trimmed by 1 base and J by 5 bases, leaving 9 bases between them. CDR3 DNA sequence: TGTGCCAGCAGCTTAGGCGTCAGGAACGAGCAGTACTTC. It codes for CASSLGVRNEQYF.

The chain has TRBV7-8 and TRBJ2-4; 10 nucleotides align to TRBD1. V shed 2 bases and J 1 base; nucleotides not matched to a gene: 5. The CDR3 is 17 amino acids. Germline V gene lookup returns CDR1 SGHVS and CDR2 FQNEAQ. CDR3 in amino acids: CASSLNDRGLAKNIQYF. CDR3 sequence (DNA): TGTGCCAGCAGCTTAAACGACAGGGGGCTGGCCAAAAACATTCAGTACTTC.